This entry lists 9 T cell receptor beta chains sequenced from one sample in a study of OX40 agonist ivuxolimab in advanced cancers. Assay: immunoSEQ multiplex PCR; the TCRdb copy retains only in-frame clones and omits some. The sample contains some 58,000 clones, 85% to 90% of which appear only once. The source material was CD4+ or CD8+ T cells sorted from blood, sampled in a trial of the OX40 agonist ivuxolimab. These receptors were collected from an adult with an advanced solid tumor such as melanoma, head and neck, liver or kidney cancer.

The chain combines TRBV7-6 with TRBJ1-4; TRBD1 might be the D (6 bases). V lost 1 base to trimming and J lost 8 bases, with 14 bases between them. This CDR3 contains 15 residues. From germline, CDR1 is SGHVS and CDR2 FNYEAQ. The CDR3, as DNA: TGTGCCAGCAGCTTAGTTGGGGGGCAAAAAGAAAAACTGTTTTTT. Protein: CASSLVGGQKEKLFF.

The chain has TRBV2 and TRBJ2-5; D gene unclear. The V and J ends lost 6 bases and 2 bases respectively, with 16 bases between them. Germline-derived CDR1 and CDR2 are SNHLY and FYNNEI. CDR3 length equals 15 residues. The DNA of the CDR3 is TGTGCCAGCAGGCCTGAACGCCTAAAACAAGAGACCCAGTACTTC. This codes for CASRPERLKQETQYF.

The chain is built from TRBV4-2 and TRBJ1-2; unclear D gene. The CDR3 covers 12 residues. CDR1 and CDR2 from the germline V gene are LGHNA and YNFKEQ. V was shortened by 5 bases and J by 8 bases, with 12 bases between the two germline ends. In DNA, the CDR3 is TGTGCCAGCAGCTTGGATGGACGCGGCTACACCTTC. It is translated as CASSLDGRGYTF.

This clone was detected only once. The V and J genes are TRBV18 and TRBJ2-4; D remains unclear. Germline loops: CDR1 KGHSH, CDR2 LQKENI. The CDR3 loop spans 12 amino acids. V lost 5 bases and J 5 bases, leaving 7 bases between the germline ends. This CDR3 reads CASSKSQNIQYF. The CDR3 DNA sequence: TGTGCCAGCTCAAAGTCCCAAAACATTCAGTACTTC.

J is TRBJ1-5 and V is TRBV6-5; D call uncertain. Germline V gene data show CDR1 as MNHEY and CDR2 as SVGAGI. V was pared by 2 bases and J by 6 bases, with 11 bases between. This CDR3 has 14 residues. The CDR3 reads CASSYAAWGQPQHF. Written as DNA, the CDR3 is TGTGCCAGCAGTTACGCCGCTTGGGGTCAGCCCCAGCATTTT.

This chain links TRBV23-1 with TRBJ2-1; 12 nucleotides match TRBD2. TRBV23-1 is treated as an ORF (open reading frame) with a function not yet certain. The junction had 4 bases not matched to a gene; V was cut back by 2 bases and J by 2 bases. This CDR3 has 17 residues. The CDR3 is CASSQTLAGGPYNEQFF. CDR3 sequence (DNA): TGCGCCAGCAGTCAAACCCTAGCGGGGGGGCCCTACAATGAGCAGTTCTTC.

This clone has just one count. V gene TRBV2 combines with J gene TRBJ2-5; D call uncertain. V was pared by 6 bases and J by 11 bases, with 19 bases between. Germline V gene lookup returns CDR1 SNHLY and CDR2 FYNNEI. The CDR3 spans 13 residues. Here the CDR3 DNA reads TGTGCCAGCAGCCGATCCGGAGTGGAAGAGCAGTACTTC. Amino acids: CASSRSGVEEQYF.

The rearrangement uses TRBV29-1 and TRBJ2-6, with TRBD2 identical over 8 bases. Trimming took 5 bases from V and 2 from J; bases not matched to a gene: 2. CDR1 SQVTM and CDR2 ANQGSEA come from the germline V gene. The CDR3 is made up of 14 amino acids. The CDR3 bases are TGCAGCGTTCTTAGCGGGACTGGGGCCAACGTCCTGACTTTC. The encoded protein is CSVLSGTGANVLTF.

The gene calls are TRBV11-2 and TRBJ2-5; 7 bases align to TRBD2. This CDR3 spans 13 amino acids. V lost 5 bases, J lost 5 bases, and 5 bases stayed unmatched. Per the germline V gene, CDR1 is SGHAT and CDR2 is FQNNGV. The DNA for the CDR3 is TGTGCCAGCAGCCGGGGGGAACGGGAGACCCAGTACTTC. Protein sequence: CASSRGERETQYF.